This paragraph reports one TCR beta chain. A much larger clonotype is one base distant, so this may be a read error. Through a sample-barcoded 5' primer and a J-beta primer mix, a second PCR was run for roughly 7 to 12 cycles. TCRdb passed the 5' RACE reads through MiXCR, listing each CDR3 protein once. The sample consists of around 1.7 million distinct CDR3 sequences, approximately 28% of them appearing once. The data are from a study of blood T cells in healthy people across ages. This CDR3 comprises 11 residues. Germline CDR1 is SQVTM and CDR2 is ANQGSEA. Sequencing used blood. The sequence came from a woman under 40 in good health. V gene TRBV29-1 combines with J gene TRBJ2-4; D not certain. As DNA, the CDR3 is TGCAGCGTTGAAGGAGGAAACATTCGGTACTTC. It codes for CSVEGGNIRYF.